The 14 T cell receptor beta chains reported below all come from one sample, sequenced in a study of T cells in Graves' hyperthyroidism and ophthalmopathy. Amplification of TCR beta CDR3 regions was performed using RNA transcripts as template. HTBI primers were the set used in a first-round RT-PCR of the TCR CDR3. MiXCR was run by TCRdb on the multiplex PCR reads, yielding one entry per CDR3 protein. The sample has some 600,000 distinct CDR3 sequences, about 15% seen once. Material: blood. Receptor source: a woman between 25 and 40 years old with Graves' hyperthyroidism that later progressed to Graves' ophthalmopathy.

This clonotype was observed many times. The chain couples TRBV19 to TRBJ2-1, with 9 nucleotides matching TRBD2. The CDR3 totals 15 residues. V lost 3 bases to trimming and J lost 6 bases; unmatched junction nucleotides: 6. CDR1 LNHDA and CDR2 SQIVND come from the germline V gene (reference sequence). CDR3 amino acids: CASSIRAGGLNEQFF. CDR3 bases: TGTGCCAGTAGTATCCGAGCGGGGGGCCTCAATGAGCAGTTCTTC.

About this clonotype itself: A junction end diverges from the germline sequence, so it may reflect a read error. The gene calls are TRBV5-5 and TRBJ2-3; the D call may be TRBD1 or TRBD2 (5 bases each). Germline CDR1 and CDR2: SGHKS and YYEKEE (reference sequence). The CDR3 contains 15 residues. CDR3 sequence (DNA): TGTGCCAGCAGTCGGGGACCTCATGGGGCAGATACGCAATATTTT. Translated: CASSRGPHGADTQYF. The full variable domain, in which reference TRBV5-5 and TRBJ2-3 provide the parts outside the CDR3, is DAGVTQSPTHLIKTRGQQVTLRCSPISGHKSVSWYQQVLGQGPQFIFQYYEKEERGRGNFPDRFSARQFPNYSSELNVNALLLGDSALYLCASSRGPHGADTQYFGPGTRLTVL.

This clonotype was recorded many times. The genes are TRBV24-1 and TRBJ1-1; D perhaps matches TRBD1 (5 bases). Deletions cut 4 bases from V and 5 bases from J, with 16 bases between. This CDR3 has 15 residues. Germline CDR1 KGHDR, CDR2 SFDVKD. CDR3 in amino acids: CATSDTTGARTEAFF. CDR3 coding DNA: TGTGCCACCAGTGACACCACAGGTGCTCGGACTGAAGCTTTCTTT.

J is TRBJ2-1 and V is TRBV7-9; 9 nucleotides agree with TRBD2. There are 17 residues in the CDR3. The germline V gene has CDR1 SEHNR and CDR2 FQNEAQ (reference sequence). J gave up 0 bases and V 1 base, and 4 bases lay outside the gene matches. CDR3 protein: CASSLDGSGSSYNEQFF. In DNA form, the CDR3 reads TGTGCCAGCAGCTTAGATGGTAGCGGGAGCTCCTACAATGAGCAGTTCTTC.

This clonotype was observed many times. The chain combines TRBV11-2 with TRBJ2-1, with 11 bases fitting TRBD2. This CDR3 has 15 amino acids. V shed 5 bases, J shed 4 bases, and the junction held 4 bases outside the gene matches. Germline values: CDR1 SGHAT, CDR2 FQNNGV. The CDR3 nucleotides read TGTGCCAGCAGCGCGGGACTAGCGGTGTACAATGAGCAGTTCTTC. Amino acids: CASSAGLAVYNEQFF.

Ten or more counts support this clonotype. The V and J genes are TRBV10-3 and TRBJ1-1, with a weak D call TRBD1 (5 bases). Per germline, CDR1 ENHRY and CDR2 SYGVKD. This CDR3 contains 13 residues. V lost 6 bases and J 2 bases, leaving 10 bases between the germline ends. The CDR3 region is CAIRWDRNTEAFF. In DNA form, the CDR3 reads TGTGCCATCAGATGGGACCGAAACACTGAAGCTTTCTTT.

The CDR3 loop is CASSRNPVSADTQYF. The DNA of the CDR3 is TGTGCCAGCAGCCGTAACCCTGTGAGCGCTGATACGCAGTATTTT. J is TRBJ2-3 and V is TRBV3-1; D call uncertain. The CDR3 covers 15 residues. The V end lost 4 bases, the J end lost 6 bases, and 17 bases lay between the germline ends. From germline, CDR1 is LGHDT and CDR2 YNNKEL (reference sequence).

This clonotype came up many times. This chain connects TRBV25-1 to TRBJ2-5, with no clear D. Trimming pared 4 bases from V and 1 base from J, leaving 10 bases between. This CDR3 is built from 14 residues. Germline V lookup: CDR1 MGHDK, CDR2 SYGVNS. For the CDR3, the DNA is TGTGCCAGCAGTGCAGGCAGGAGCCAAGAGACCCAGTACTTC. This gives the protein CASSAGRSQETQYF.

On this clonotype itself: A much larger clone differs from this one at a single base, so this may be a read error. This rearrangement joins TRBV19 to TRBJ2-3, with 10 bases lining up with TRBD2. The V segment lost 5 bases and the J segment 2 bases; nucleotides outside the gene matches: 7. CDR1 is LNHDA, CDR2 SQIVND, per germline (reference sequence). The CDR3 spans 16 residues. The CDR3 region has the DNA TGTGCCAGTAGTCTCACTAGCGGGATAAACACAGATACGCAGTATTTT. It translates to CASSLTSGINTDTQYF.

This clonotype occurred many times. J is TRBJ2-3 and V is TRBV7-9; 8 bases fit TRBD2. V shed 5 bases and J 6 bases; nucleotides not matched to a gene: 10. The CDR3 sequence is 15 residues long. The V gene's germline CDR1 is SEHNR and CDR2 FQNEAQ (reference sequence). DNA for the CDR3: TGTGCCAGCAGCCCTCCGGTAGCGGGATTGGATACGCAGTATTTT. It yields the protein CASSPPVAGLDTQYF.

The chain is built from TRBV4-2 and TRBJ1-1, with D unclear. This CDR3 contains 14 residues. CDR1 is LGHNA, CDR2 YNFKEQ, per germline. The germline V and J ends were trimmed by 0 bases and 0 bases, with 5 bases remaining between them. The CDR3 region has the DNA TGTGCCAGCAGCCAAGAACCAGTGAACACTGAAGCTTTCTTT. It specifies CASSQEPVNTEAFF.

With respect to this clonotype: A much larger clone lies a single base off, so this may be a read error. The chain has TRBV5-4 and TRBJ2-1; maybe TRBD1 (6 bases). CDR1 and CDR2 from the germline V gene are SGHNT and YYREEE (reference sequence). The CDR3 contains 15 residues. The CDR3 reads CVSIPTGTSYNEQFF. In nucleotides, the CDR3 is TGTGTCAGCATACCCACAGGGACCTCCTACAATGAGCAGTTCTTC. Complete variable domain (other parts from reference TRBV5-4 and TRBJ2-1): ETGVTQSPTHLIKTRGQQVTLRCSSQSGHNTVSWYQQALGQGPQFIFQYYREEENGRGNFPPRFSGLQFPNYSSELNVNALELDDSALYLCVSIPTGTSYNEQFFGPGTRLTVL.

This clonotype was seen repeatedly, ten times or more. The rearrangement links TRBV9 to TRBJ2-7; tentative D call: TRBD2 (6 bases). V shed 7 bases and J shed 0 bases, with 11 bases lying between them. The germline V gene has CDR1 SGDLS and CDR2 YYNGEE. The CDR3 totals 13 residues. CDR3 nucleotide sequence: TGTGCCAGCTCCGGAGGGAGCTCCTACGAGCAGTACTTC. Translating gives CASSGGSSYEQYF. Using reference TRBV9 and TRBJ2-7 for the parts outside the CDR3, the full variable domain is DSGVTQTPKHLITATGQRVTLRCSPRSGDLSVYWYQQSLDQGLQFLIQYYNGEERAKGNILERFSAQQFPDLHSELNLSSLELGDSALYFCASSGGSSYEQYFGPGTRLTVT.

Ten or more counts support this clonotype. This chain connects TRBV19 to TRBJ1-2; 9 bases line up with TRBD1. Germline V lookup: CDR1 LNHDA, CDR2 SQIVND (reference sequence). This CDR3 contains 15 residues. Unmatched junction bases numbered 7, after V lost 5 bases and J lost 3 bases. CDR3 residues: CASSEGDREDYGYTF. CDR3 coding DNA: TGTGCCAGTAGTGAGGGGGACAGGGAAGACTATGGCTACACCTTC.